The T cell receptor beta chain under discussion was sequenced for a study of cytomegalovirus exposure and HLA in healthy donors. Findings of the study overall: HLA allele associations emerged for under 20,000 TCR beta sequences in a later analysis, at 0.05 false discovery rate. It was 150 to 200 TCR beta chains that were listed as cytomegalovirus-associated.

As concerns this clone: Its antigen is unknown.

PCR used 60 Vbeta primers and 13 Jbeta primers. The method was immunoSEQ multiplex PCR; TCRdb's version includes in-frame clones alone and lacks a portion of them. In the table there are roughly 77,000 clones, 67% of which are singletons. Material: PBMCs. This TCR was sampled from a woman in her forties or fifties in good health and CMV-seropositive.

CDR3 nucleotide sequence: TGTGCCAGCAGCTTGGGCGGGCCTTCCTACAATGAGCAGTTCTTC. Translated, it gives CASSLGGPSYNEQFF. The V call is TRBV5-4, the J call TRBJ2-1; TRBD2 is a possible D gene (5 bases). The germline V gene has CDR1 SGHNT and CDR2 YYREEE (reference sequence). The CDR3 contains 15 residues. V lost 0 bases and J 1 base, leaving 8 bases between the germline ends. Variable domain in full (rest from reference TRBV5-4 and TRBJ2-1): ETGVTQSPTHLIKTRGQQVTLRCSSQSGHNTVSWYQQALGQGPQFIFQYYREEENGRGNFPPRFSGLQFPNYSSELNVNALELDDSALYLCASSLGGPSYNEQFFGPGTRLTVL.